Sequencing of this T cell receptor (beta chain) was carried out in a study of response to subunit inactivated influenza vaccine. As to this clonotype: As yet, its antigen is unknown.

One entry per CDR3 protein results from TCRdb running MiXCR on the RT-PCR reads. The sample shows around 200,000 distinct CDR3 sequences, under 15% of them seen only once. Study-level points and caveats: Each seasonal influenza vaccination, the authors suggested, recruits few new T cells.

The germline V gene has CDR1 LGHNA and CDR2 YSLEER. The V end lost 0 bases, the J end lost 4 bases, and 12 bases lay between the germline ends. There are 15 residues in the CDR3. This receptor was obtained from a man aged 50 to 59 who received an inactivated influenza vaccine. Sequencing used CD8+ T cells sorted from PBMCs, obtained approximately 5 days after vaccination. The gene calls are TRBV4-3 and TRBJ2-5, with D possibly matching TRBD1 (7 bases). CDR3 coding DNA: TGCGCCAGCAGCCAAGATCGACAGGGAGGAGAGACCCAGTACTTC. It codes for CASSQDRQGGETQYF.